Reported below is one T cell receptor beta chain. What it binds is unknown. There are 13 residues in the CDR3. The V end lost 6 bases, the J end lost 0 bases, and 3 bases lay between the germline ends. Germline V lookup: CDR1 MNHEY, CDR2 SMNVEV (reference sequence). This specimen belongs to a study of cytomegalovirus exposure and HLA in healthy donors. 13 Jbeta primers and 60 Vbeta primers were used for the PCR. Clones were read by immunoSEQ multiplex PCR, and TCRdb kept only the in-frame ones, dropping some. The table lists roughly 99,000 clones, 65% to 80% of them singletons. Study results and limitations: Equally common other TCR beta chains were less clonally expanded than HLA-associated ones, a later analysis found.

This chain joins TRBV27 and TRBJ2-6; no clear D gene. The sequence was obtained from a male donor in good health and CMV-seronegative. Sequencing was performed on PBMCs. For the CDR3, the DNA is TGTGCCAGCAGGGCCTCTGGGGCCAACGTCCTGACTTTC. It encodes CASRASGANVLTF.